This TCR beta chain was captured in a study of blood T cell repertoires in COVID-19. Study background: Acute and convalescent COVID-19 specimens originated in the United States, Italy and Spain. The analysed material was cDNA or gDNA that came from T cells, B-cell-depleted T cells, or PBMCs.

The authors' processing: From reference gene primer amplification, estimates of nucleated cell counts were derived. Clones were sequenced by immunoSEQ multiplex PCR, and TCRdb holds only the in-frame ones, with some missing. The V and J calls and clone size come from that table; D and trimming were worked out from the DNA. Of 400,000 to 450,000 clones listed, around nine tenths are singletons. It was during active infection that Seattle patients were enrolled and then longitudinally followed. The germline V gene encodes CDR1 DFQATT and CDR2 SNEGSKA (reference sequence). The V segment lost 6 bases and the J segment 2 bases; nucleotides outside the gene matches: 8. The CDR3 is 14 amino acids.

This chain joins TRBV20-1 and TRBJ1-1; 8 bases line up with TRBD1. The sample comprised peripheral blood. The sequence was obtained from a man between 18 and 35 years old with COVID-19, enrolled during active disease. The CDR3 DNA sequence: TGCAGTGCCAGTCCCGGGACAGGAAACACTGAAGCTTTCTTT. The encoded protein is CSASPGTGNTEAFF.